The 17 T cell receptor beta chains given below trace back to one sample, sequenced in a study of blood T cell repertoires in COVID-19. Measured with immunoSEQ multiplex PCR; TCRdb has only the in-frame clones, and not every one. The data hold 300,000 to 350,000 clones, with about nine tenths observed a single time. What was sequenced was peripheral blood. The source is a man under 40 with COVID-19, enrolled during active disease.

There are a few counts of this clone. The chain links TRBV18 to TRBJ1-5; no definite D call. The V gene's germline CDR1 is KGHSH and CDR2 LQKENI. There are 12 residues in the CDR3. Deletions cut 6 bases from V and 7 bases from J, with 10 bases between. The CDR3 spells CASSPGLQPQHF. Written as DNA, the CDR3 is TGTGCCAGCTCCCCGGGATTGCAGCCCCAGCATTTT.

The gene calls are TRBV5-4 and TRBJ2-3; D not certain. Germline V CDR1 and CDR2: SGHNT, YYREEE (reference sequence). The CDR3 is made up of 11 amino acids. The V gene lost 3 bases and the J gene lost 6 bases, with 5 bases spanning the gap. The CDR3 bases are TGTGCCAGCAGCTCCCTGGATACGCAGTATTTT. Its translation: CASSSLDTQYF.

The CDR3 DNA follows: TGTGCCTGGACCGTTAACTATGGCTACACCTTC. This sequence encodes CAWTVNYGYTF. The rearrangement links TRBV30 to TRBJ1-2; D not certain. The CDR3 consists of 11 residues. Germline assignment: CDR1 GTSNPN and CDR2 SVGIG (reference sequence). Trimming took 4 bases from V and 1 from J, leaving 4 bases between them.

The J gene is TRBJ1-2, the V gene TRBV10-3, with D possibly being TRBD1 (5 bases). The V and J ends lost 3 bases and 0 bases respectively, with 8 bases between them. The CDR3 covers 14 residues. Germline values: CDR1 ENHRY, CDR2 SYGVKD. CDR3 loop: CAISEATANYGYTF. DNA for the CDR3: TGTGCCATCAGTGAAGCGACAGCTAACTATGGCTACACCTTC.

This rearrangement joins TRBV19 to TRBJ1-2, with TRBD1 matching 9 bases. Germline V gives CDR1 LNHDA, CDR2 SQIVND (reference sequence). This CDR3 has 13 amino acids. V lost 3 bases, J lost 4 bases, and 0 bases stayed unmatched. DNA of the CDR3: TGTGCCAGTAGTATGGACAGGGGCTATGGCTACACCTTC. Translating gives CASSMDRGYGYTF.

The chain has TRBV7-3 and TRBJ2-5; D is possibly TRBD2 (7 bases). Germline V gene lookup returns CDR1 SGHTA and CDR2 FQGTGA. The length of the CDR3 is 13 residues. Trimming removed 5 bases from V and 2 bases from J, with 9 bases in between. CDR3 in DNA: TGTGCCAGCAGCGGGGGGGCACAAGAGACCCAGTACTTC. It specifies CASSGGAQETQYF.

The chain carries TRBV10-1 and TRBJ1-2; D is uncertain. Germline-derived CDR1 and CDR2 are WNHNN and SYGVQD (reference sequence). CDR3 length: 14 amino acids. V was cut by 3 bases and J by 0 bases, with 8 bases left in between. The CDR3 sequence: CASSDGRANYGYTF. The CDR3 bases are TGCGCCAGCAGTGATGGTCGGGCTAACTATGGCTACACCTTC.

V usage is TRBV5-6 and J usage is TRBJ2-3; 8 bases align to TRBD2. The V and J ends lost 4 bases and 6 bases, in that order; junction bases with no gene match: 13. This CDR3 is built from 16 residues. CDR1 SGHDT and CDR2 YYEEEE come from the germline V gene. This CDR3 is CASSISRGGAADTQYF. CDR3 bases: TGTGCCAGCAGCATCTCACGGGGGGGAGCGGCTGATACGCAGTATTTT.

The chain carries TRBV6-2 or TRBV6-3 and TRBJ2-1; 9 bases map to TRBD2. CDR3 length equals 17 residues. Germline V CDR1 and CDR2: MNHEY, SVGEGT. V gave up 5 bases and J gave up 4 bases; unmatched junction bases: 12. The CDR3: CASSPLLSGRGYNEQFF. DNA for the CDR3: TGTGCCAGCAGTCCACTCCTTAGCGGGAGAGGGTACAATGAGCAGTTCTTC.

The chain joins TRBV27 to TRBJ2-3; 10 bases agree with TRBD2. The CDR3 is 17 amino acids. CDR1 is MNHEY, CDR2 SMNVEV, per germline (reference sequence). The junction had 6 bases not matched to a gene; V was cut back by 3 bases and J by 0 bases. CDR3 coding DNA: TGTGCCAGCAGTTTCTTGATGACTAGCGGGAGCACAGATACGCAGTATTTT. Translation: CASSFLMTSGSTDTQYF.

The V gene is TRBV29-1, the J gene TRBJ1-2; D not resolved. Germline lookup yields CDR1 SQVTM and CDR2 ANQGSEA. CDR3 size: 17 residues. The V end was cut by 4 bases, the J end by 1 base, with 22 bases between. The chain's CDR3 is CSVVVVGLRRDNYGYTF. CDR3 nucleotide sequence: TGCAGCGTTGTCGTGGTAGGACTCCGACGTGATAACTATGGCTACACCTTC.

The V call is TRBV2, the J call TRBJ1-6, with no clear D. The CDR3 has 12 residues. CDR1 is SNHLY, CDR2 FYNNEI, per germline. Trimming left V 1 base short and J 15 bases short, with 10 bases between. The CDR3 loop is CASSEGLALLHF. DNA for the CDR3: TGTGCCAGCAGTGAAGGGTTGGCTCTCCTCCACTTT.

The V gene is TRBV27, the J gene TRBJ1-6; the D gene is possibly TRBD1 (5 bases). The germline V gene encodes CDR1 MNHEY and CDR2 SMNVEV (reference sequence). The CDR3 consists of 14 residues. V lost 2 bases and J lost 10, with 12 bases in between. The CDR3 nucleotides are TGTGCCAGCAGTTTAAGTCAGGGTTACTCACCCCTCCACTTT. Residues: CASSLSQGYSPLHF.

The V and J genes are TRBV4-1 and TRBJ2-2; 10 positions agree with TRBD2. In germline, CDR1 is MGHRA, CDR2 YSYEKL. This CDR3 spans 16 amino acids. V was clipped by 1 base and J by 6 bases; unmatched bases: 5. CDR3: CASSQAIAGGPGELFF. CDR3 bases: TGCGCCAGCAGCCAAGCTATAGCGGGAGGTCCCGGGGAGCTGTTTTTT.

The chain employs TRBV7-9 and TRBJ1-1; tentative D call: TRBD1 (6 bases). The ends were cut back, 4 bases at V and 4 bases at J, with 10 bases in the middle. The CDR3 consists of 13 residues. Germline lookup yields CDR1 SEHNR and CDR2 FQNEAQ (reference sequence). CDR3 sequence: CASSSTGTTEAFF. CDR3 nucleotides: TGTGCCAGCAGCTCTACAGGGACCACTGAAGCTTTCTTT.

The V and J genes are TRBV7-3 and TRBJ2-1, with D tentatively TRBD2 (6 bases). Germline lookup yields CDR1 SGHTA and CDR2 FQGTGA. V was pared by 4 bases and J by 2 bases, with 9 bases between. This CDR3 contains 14 residues. The CDR3 DNA follows: TGTGCCAGCAGCTCTTCTAGCGCCTACAATGAGCAGTTCTTC. Translating gives CASSSSSAYNEQFF.

This clone was observed once. J is TRBJ1-2 and V is TRBV4-1; 10 positions agree with TRBD1. CDR1 is MGHRA, CDR2 YSYEKL, per germline. The CDR3 is 21 residues long. With V trimmed by 0 bases and J by 2 bases, 18 bases remained unmatched. The CDR3: CASSQEGPPMGQGRINYGYTF. CDR3 sequence (DNA): TGCGCCAGCAGCCAAGAAGGCCCCCCTATGGGACAGGGGCGAATCAACTATGGCTACACCTTC.